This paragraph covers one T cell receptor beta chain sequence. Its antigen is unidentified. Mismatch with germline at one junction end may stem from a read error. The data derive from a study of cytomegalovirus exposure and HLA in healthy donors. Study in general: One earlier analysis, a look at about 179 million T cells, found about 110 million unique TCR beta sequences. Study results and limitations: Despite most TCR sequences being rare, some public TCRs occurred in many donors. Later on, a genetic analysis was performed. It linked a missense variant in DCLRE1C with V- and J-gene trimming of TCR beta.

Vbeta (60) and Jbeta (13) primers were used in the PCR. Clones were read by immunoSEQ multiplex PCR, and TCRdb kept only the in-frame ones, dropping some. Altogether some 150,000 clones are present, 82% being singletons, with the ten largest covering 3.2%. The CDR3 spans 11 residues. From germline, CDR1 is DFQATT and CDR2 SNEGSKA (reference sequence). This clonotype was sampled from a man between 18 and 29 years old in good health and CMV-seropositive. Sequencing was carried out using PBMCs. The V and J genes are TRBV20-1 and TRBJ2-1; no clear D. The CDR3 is CSAPSHNEQFF. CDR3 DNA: TGCAGTGCTCCCTCCCACAATGAGCAGTTCTTC.